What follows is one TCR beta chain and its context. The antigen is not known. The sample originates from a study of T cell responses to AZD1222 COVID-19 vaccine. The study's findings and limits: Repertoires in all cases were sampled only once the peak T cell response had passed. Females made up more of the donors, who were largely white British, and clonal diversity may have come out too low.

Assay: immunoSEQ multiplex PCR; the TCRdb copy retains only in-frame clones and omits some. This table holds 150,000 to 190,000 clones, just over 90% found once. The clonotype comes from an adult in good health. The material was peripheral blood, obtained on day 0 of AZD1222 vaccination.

CDR3 bases: TGTGCCAGCAGTGATCGGCAGGGAGGTTTAGGTGGGGCCAACGTCCTGACTTTC. It specifies CASSDRQGGLGGANVLTF. The chain couples TRBV25-1 to TRBJ2-6; the D gene is possibly TRBD2 (6 bases). CDR3 length: 18 amino acids. The germline gives CDR1 MGHDK, CDR2 SYGVNS. V was shortened by 3 bases and J by 3 bases, with 18 bases between the two germline ends.